The 30 T cell receptor beta chains below were found in one sample sequenced in a study of identical twins. TCRdb itself ran the 5' RACE reads through MiXCR, one entry per CDR3 protein. The sample has 1,800,000 or so distinct CDR3 sequences, less than 35% seen once. Input material: cord blood. These receptors originate from a newborn girl in good health.

The chain uses TRBV28 and TRBJ2-3; 8 positions match TRBD1. Looked up from germline, CDR1 is MDHEN and CDR2 is SYDVKM. Trimming took 8 bases from V and 5 from J; bases not matched to a gene: 6. The length of the CDR3 is 13 residues. CDR3 in DNA: TGTGCCAGCCACGACAGGGGTAGAGATACGCAGTATTTT. This codes for CASHDRGRDTQYF.

The CDR3 protein is CASSPVGGTPQYF. The CDR3 DNA follows: TGTGCCAGCAGCCCAGTGGGGGGAACCCCCCAGTATTTT. The genes are TRBV11-2 and TRBJ2-3, with a possible D match to TRBD2 (6 bases). Germline CDR1 and CDR2: SGHAT and FQNNGV. The CDR3 consists of 13 residues. V lost 5 bases and J lost 12, with 18 bases in between.

The rearrangement links TRBV9 to TRBJ2-7; 7 bases are a match to TRBD2. Germline lookup yields CDR1 SGDLS and CDR2 YYNGEE. V trimming: 2 bases; J trimming: 7 bases; junction bases outside the gene matches: 6. The CDR3 spans 13 residues. CDR3 bases: TGTGCCAGCAGCGTCGGACTAGTGGGGGAGCAGTACTTC. Residues: CASSVGLVGEQYF.

This clonotype has more than one count but fewer than ten. The chain has TRBV6-5 and TRBJ2-7; tentatively, D is TRBD1 or TRBD2 (5 bases each). Germline CDR1 MNHEY, CDR2 SVGAGI. The CDR3 extends over 17 amino acids. Between the trimmed V and J ends, which lost 0 bases and 3 bases, there was a span of 18 bases. The CDR3: CASSYSSIGTACYEQYF. As DNA, the CDR3 is TGTGCCAGCAGTTACTCGAGTATAGGGACGGCTTGCTACGAGCAGTACTTC.

This clonotype has just a few counts. The chain employs TRBV2 and TRBJ2-4; 9 bases align to TRBD2. Germline CDR1 and CDR2: SNHLY and FYNNEI. V shed 5 bases and J 6 bases; nucleotides not matched to a gene: 5. CDR3 size: 14 residues. The CDR3 loop reads CASSLGLARNIQYF. The CDR3 DNA follows: TGTGCCAGCAGTTTGGGACTAGCTAGAAACATTCAGTACTTC.

This clonotype was detected only a few times. This chain links TRBV7-2 with TRBJ1-6; no clear D. V lost 7 bases to trimming and J lost 8 bases, with 12 bases between them. The germline gives CDR1 SGHTA, CDR2 FQGNSA. The length of the CDR3 is 13 residues. DNA of the CDR3: TGTGCCAGCACCCTAACGCAGTATTCACCCCTCCACTTT. It is translated as CASTLTQYSPLHF. The variable domain in full, completed from reference TRBV7-2 and TRBJ1-6, reads GAGVSQSPSNKVTEKGKDVELRCDPISGHTALYWYRQSLGQGLEFLIYFQGNSAPDKSGLPSDRFSAERTGGSVSTLTIQRTQQEDSAVYLCASTLTQYSPLHFGNGTRLTVT.

This clonotype was recorded at least ten times. The chain links TRBV12-3 or TRBV12-4 to TRBJ2-1; 8 bases are shared with TRBD2. The junction had 4 bases not matched to a gene; V was cut back by 3 bases and J by 3 bases. This CDR3 is 15 amino acids long. Here the CDR3 reads CASSLSGGGYNEQFF. CDR3 bases: TGTGCCAGCAGTTTGTCGGGGGGGGGCTACAATGAGCAGTTCTTC.

This clonotype showed up just a few times. The chain is built from TRBV29-1 and TRBJ2-7; perhaps TRBD2 as D (6 bases). The germline V gene has CDR1 SQVTM and CDR2 ANQGSEA. The CDR3 has 11 residues. Trimming removed 5 bases at V and 10 bases at J, with 15 bases between. The CDR3 loop is CSVSMVGSQYF. The CDR3 bases are TGCAGCGTTAGTATGGTCGGGAGCCAGTACTTC.

V gene TRBV2 combines with J gene TRBJ2-7, with TRBD2 matching over 9 bases. Germline trimming cut 8 bases from V and 7 bases from J; bases unmatched to any gene: 18. The CDR3 contains 16 residues. In germline, CDR1 is SNHLY, CDR2 FYNNEI. The CDR3 sequence is CASRGPRGGVYNEQYF. The DNA for the CDR3 is TGTGCCAGCCGGGGCCCCCGCGGGGGGGTATACAATGAGCAGTACTTC.

This CDR3 is CSATVPLFLRSGYTF. CDR3 DNA sequence: TGCAGTGCTACCGTCCCGTTGTTCCTGAGGTCGGGCTACACCTTC. The chain couples TRBV20-1 to TRBJ1-2; D remains ambiguous. The germline V gene has CDR1 DFQATT and CDR2 SNEGSKA (reference sequence). The CDR3 sequence is 15 residues long. V was trimmed by 4 bases and J by 8 bases, leaving 23 bases between them.

V usage is TRBV7-8 and J usage is TRBJ1-5; maybe TRBD1 (6 bases). Deletions cut 4 bases from V and 2 bases from J, with 30 bases between. The germline V gene encodes CDR1 SGHVS and CDR2 FQNEAQ. This CDR3 contains 21 residues. The CDR3 here is CASSSHYIGLQGPGGNQPQHF. CDR3 DNA: TGTGCCAGCAGCTCCCACTATATAGGCTTACAGGGCCCTGGAGGCAATCAGCCCCAGCATTTT.

This clonotype was counted a few times. The gene calls are TRBV9 and TRBJ1-2, with D uncertain. V was cut by 0 bases and J by 4 bases, with 16 bases left in between. CDR1 and CDR2 (germline): SGDLS, YYNGEE. The CDR3 spans 16 residues. The CDR3 sequence: CASSVGAALSGYGYTF. The CDR3 region has the DNA TGTGCCAGCAGCGTAGGGGCAGCCCTCAGTGGCTATGGCTACACCTTC. Supplemented by reference TRBV9 and TRBJ1-2, the full variable domain reads DSGVTQTPKHLITATGQRVTLRCSPRSGDLSVYWYQQSLDQGLQFLIQYYNGEERAKGNILERFSAQQFPDLHSELNLSSLELGDSALYFCASSVGAALSGYGYTFGSGTRLTVV.

This chain connects TRBV2 to TRBJ2-1; D is uncertain. Germline V CDR1 and CDR2: SNHLY, FYNNEI. V lost 0 bases and J lost 8, with 11 bases in between. The CDR3 is 14 amino acids. CDR3 in amino acids: CASSEALIRHEQFF. The CDR3, as DNA: TGTGCCAGCAGTGAAGCGCTTATTAGGCATGAGCAGTTCTTC.

The gene calls are TRBV27 and TRBJ2-7, with D tentatively TRBD1 (6 bases). The V gene's germline CDR1 is MNHEY and CDR2 SMNVEV (reference sequence). The V end was cut by 6 bases, the J end by 4 bases, with 13 bases between. The CDR3 runs 13 residues. In DNA form, the CDR3 reads TGTGCCAGCAGCCCACAGGGTCGGTACGAGCAGTACTTC. It encodes CASSPQGRYEQYF.

The gene calls are TRBV10-3 and TRBJ2-1; 9 nucleotides line up with TRBD1. Germline CDR1 is ENHRY and CDR2 is SYGVKD. With V trimmed by 2 bases and J by 3 bases, 8 bases remained unmatched. CDR3 size: 17 residues. CDR3 region: CAISETGGVYGYNEQFF. In DNA, the CDR3 is TGTGCCATCAGTGAGACAGGGGGCGTTTATGGCTACAATGAGCAGTTCTTC.

This chain uses TRBV27 with TRBJ1-5; the D gene is possibly TRBD1 (5 bases). With 4 bases removed from V and 5 bases from J, the gap between germline ends came to 12 bases. The CDR3 spans 14 residues. CDR1 is MNHEY and CDR2 is SMNVEV in the germline V gene (reference sequence). The DNA of the CDR3 is TGTGCCAGCAGTTATAGGGCAGGGCATCAGCCCCAGCATTTT. It yields the protein CASSYRAGHQPQHF.

This chain joins TRBV4-2 and TRBJ1-2; 7 bases are shared with TRBD1. Trimming took 0 bases from V and 7 from J; bases not matched to a gene: 2. This CDR3 has 13 residues. Germline loops: CDR1 LGHNA, CDR2 YNFKEQ. CDR3 DNA sequence: TGTGCCAGCAGCCAAGATCGGACAGGTGGCTACACCTTC. This gives the protein CASSQDRTGGYTF.

The chain couples TRBV12-3 or TRBV12-4 to TRBJ2-3; 8 nucleotides agree with TRBD2. The CDR3 length is 15 residues. Unmatched junction bases numbered 12, after V lost 5 bases and J lost 8 bases. CDR3 residues: CASSTVAGPFGTQYF. CDR3 nucleotide sequence: TGTGCCAGCAGTACGGTAGCGGGACCCTTCGGTACGCAGTATTTT.

J is TRBJ2-7 and V is TRBV20-1; D is undetermined. V lost 0 bases to trimming and J lost 2 bases, with 14 bases between them. The CDR3 totals 15 residues. Germline assignment: CDR1 DFQATT and CDR2 SNEGSKA (reference sequence). The CDR3 here is CSARDHGARAYEQYF. DNA for the CDR3: TGCAGTGCTAGAGATCATGGCGCCAGAGCCTACGAGCAGTACTTC.

The chain is built from TRBV27 and TRBJ2-7; 8 bases align to TRBD1. The trim removed 5 bases at V and 0 bases at J, leaving 9 bases unmatched. From germline, CDR1 is MNHEY and CDR2 SMNVEV (reference sequence). The CDR3 covers 16 residues. CDR3 protein: CASSVTAGTGSYEQYF. CDR3 coding DNA: TGTGCCAGCAGTGTAACAGCCGGGACAGGCTCCTACGAGCAGTACTTC.

The rearrangement joins TRBV20-1 to TRBJ1-6, with D uncertain. From germline, CDR1 is DFQATT and CDR2 SNEGSKA (reference sequence). Trimming pared 1 base from V and 7 bases from J, leaving 14 bases between. The CDR3 is 15 residues long. DNA of the CDR3: TGCAGTGCTAGAGTCCCTTTGAGGGCGAATTCACCCCTCCACTTT. It codes for CSARVPLRANSPLHF.

This clonotype was detected many times. This chain joins TRBV29-1 and TRBJ1-1; D may be TRBD1 (5 bases). The germline V gene encodes CDR1 SQVTM and CDR2 ANQGSEA. Trimming shortened V by 2 bases and J by 1 base, and 17 bases separated the two germline ends. The length of the CDR3 is 16 residues. CDR3 nucleotide sequence: TGCAGCGTTGAAATCGGCAGGGAAGTTGAGAACACTGAAGCTTTCTTT. Translating gives CSVEIGREVENTEAFF.

The chain joins TRBV2 to TRBJ1-2; D may be TRBD1 (6 bases). Trimming removed 5 bases from V and 8 bases from J, with 15 bases in between. The CDR3 is made up of 13 amino acids. Germline CDR1 SNHLY, CDR2 FYNNEI. This chain's CDR3 is CASSTWRGEGYTF. Here the CDR3 DNA reads TGTGCCAGCAGTACCTGGAGGGGGGAGGGCTACACCTTC.

This chain links TRBV5-1 with TRBJ1-1; D ambiguous. V shed 5 bases and J shed 0 bases, with 8 bases lying between them. Germline-derived CDR1 and CDR2 are SGHRS and YFSETQ. This CDR3 contains 13 residues. DNA for the CDR3: TGCGCCAGCAGGACCGATTTGAACACTGAAGCTTTCTTT. Amino acid sequence: CASRTDLNTEAFF.

This chain uses TRBV7-2 with TRBJ2-3; TRBD2 matches 13 bases. With V trimmed by 1 base and J by 9 bases, 10 bases remained unmatched. The length of the CDR3 is 17 residues. The germline V gene has CDR1 SGHTA and CDR2 FQGNSA. The CDR3: CASSLEQLAGGLWTQYF. The DNA of the CDR3 is TGTGCCAGCAGCTTAGAACAACTAGCGGGGGGGCTTTGGACGCAGTATTTT.

This clonotype occurred a few times. This rearrangement joins TRBV6-5 to TRBJ2-5; 9 bases align to TRBD2. Germline values: CDR1 MNHEY, CDR2 SVGAGI. J gave up 11 bases and V 7 bases, and 17 bases lay outside the gene matches. CDR3 length: 15 amino acids. CDR3 bases: TGTGCCAGCATCACGAAAGCGGGAGGCGACAATGAGCAGTACTTC. Its translation: CASITKAGGDNEQYF.

J is TRBJ2-5 and V is TRBV20-1; 8 positions agree with TRBD1. CDR1 and CDR2 (germline): DFQATT, SNEGSKA (reference sequence). Unmatched junction bases numbered 5, after V lost 1 base and J lost 1 base. The CDR3 has 15 amino acids. The CDR3 loop is CSARATGGPQETQYF. In DNA form, the CDR3 reads TGCAGTGCTAGAGCCACAGGGGGGCCCCAAGAGACCCAGTACTTC.

The rearrangement joins TRBV28 to TRBJ2-7; no reliable D call. Trimming stripped 6 bases from V and 0 bases from J, with 15 bases between. This CDR3 spans 15 amino acids. The germline V gene has CDR1 MDHEN and CDR2 SYDVKM. The CDR3 region is CASRVYPGSSYEQYF. In DNA form, the CDR3 reads TGTGCCAGCAGAGTATATCCGGGCAGCTCCTACGAGCAGTACTTC. Looking up the rest from reference TRBV28 and TRBJ2-7 gives the full variable domain: DVKVTQSSRYLVKRTGEKVFLECVQDMDHENMFWYRQDPGLGLRLIYFSYDVKMKEKGDIPEGYSVSREKKERFSLILESASTNQTSMYLCASRVYPGSSYEQYFGPGTRLTVT.

This clonotype was detected a few times. The gene calls are TRBV25-1 and TRBJ2-7; D is unclear. The V gene lost 3 bases and the J gene lost 5 bases, with 17 bases spanning the gap. The CDR3 is 15 residues long. Germline V gene sequence: CDR1 MGHDK, CDR2 SYGVNS. The CDR3 sequence: CASSECTASWDEQYF. Here the CDR3 DNA reads TGTGCCAGCAGTGAGTGCACAGCCTCCTGGGACGAGCAGTACTTC.

The V and J genes are TRBV6-5 and TRBJ2-5; D ambiguous. Germline lookup yields CDR1 MNHEY and CDR2 SVGAGI. The CDR3 has 12 amino acids. V dropped 4 bases and J dropped 7 bases, with 10 bases sitting between them. The CDR3 spells CASSSPGRTQYF. The DNA of the CDR3 is TGTGCCAGCAGTTCTCCGGGTAGGACCCAGTACTTC.